A single sample gave rise to the 28 T cell receptor beta chains below, sequenced in a study of T cell responses to AZD1222 COVID-19 vaccine. Only in-frame clones appear in the TCRdb table, and some are missing; sequencing was by immunoSEQ multiplex PCR. The table has about 170,000 clones, approximately 92% seen once; the top ten hold about 1.6%. The sample consisted of peripheral blood, taken on day 0 of AZD1222 vaccination. Every receptor here comes from an adult in good health.

The DNA for the CDR3 is TGTGCCAGCAGCTTTAGCCAGGGGAGGATCAATGGCTACACCTTC. It encodes CASSFSQGRINGYTF. The chain uses TRBV11-2 and TRBJ1-2; maybe TRBD1 (6 bases). The V and J ends lost 3 bases and 6 bases respectively, with 17 bases between them. Germline V gene lookup returns CDR1 SGHAT and CDR2 FQNNGV. CDR3 length: 15 residues.

V usage is TRBV7-8 and J usage is TRBJ2-6, with no clear D. Germline CDR1 SGHVS, CDR2 FQNEAQ. Trimming removed 1 base from V and 0 bases from J, with 7 bases in between. CDR3 length: 16 amino acids. CDR3: CASSLGHNSGANVLTF. In DNA form, the CDR3 reads TGTGCCAGCAGCTTAGGACACAACTCTGGGGCCAACGTCCTGACTTTC.

This clone was counted between two and nine times. The chain joins TRBV2 to TRBJ2-1; D may match TRBD1 or TRBD2 (6 bases each). The CDR3 has 14 residues. V lost 3 bases to trimming and J lost 9 bases, with 15 bases between them. Germline lookup yields CDR1 SNHLY and CDR2 FYNNEI. The CDR3 region is CASSDLGAGGEQFF. CDR3 nucleotides: TGTGCCAGCAGTGATCTGGGGGCCGGGGGTGAGCAGTTCTTC.

The chain uses TRBV11-3 and TRBJ2-2; tentative D call: TRBD2 (5 bases). V lost 6 bases, J lost 5 bases, and 10 bases lay in between. Germline CDR1 reads SGHNT; CDR2 reads YENEEA. The length of the CDR3 is 13 residues. The CDR3 bases are TGTGCCAGCAGGGGTAGAGGGACCGGGGAGCTGTTTTTT. Translating gives CASRGRGTGELFF.

The J gene is TRBJ2-7, the V gene TRBV5-6, with 9 bases that match TRBD2. The CDR3 is 16 amino acids. V lost 2 bases, J lost 0 bases, and 6 bases stayed unmatched. Germline V gene lookup returns CDR1 SGHDT and CDR2 YYEEEE. CDR3 nucleotide sequence: TGTGCCAGCAGCTTTTCTGGTAGCGGGAGCTCCTACGAGCAGTACTTC. Its protein product is CASSFSGSGSSYEQYF.

Only one count was recorded for this clone. The J gene is TRBJ2-4, the V gene TRBV21-1. TRBV21-1 is a documented pseudogene. This CDR3 spans 20 amino acids. CDR3 amino acids: CASSKDGPLPRAIAKNIQYF. DNA for the CDR3: TGTGCCAGCAGCAAAGATGGACCTCTACCTAGGGCTATAGCCAAAAACATTCAGTACTTC.

The rearrangement links TRBV6-1 to TRBJ2-1; TRBD2 matches 14 bases. Looked up from germline, CDR1 is MNHNS and CDR2 is SASEGT. The CDR3 has 16 residues. The ends lost 4 bases at V and 4 bases at J; junction bases unmatched: 3. The CDR3 DNA sequence: TGTGCCAGCAGTGCTGGGACTAGCGGGGGATACAATGAGCAGTTCTTC. Amino acid sequence: CASSAGTSGGYNEQFF.

The chain couples TRBV11-2 to TRBJ2-2; D remains ambiguous. CDR3 length equals 15 residues. Germline V lookup: CDR1 SGHAT, CDR2 FQNNGV. With 0 bases removed from V and 6 bases from J, the gap between germline ends came to 11 bases. CDR3: CASSLEIWVSGELFF. The CDR3 DNA reads TGTGCCAGCAGCTTAGAGATTTGGGTTTCCGGGGAGCTGTTTTTT.

As to this clone: The same CDR3 arises from other DNA sequences in this sample as well. This rearrangement joins TRBV2 to TRBJ2-7; D is unclear. This CDR3 has 11 residues. Germline values: CDR1 SNHLY, CDR2 FYNNEI. V gave up 6 bases and J gave up 4 bases, with 7 bases separating them. CDR3 sequence: CASSASYEQYF. In nucleotides, the CDR3 is TGTGCCAGCAGCGCAAGTTACGAGCAGTACTTC.

V gene TRBV29-1 combines with J gene TRBJ1-2; a possible D gene is TRBD1 (6 bases). The CDR3 runs to 14 residues. Germline loops: CDR1 SQVTM, CDR2 ANQGSEA. V lost 1 base to trimming and J lost 7 bases, with 16 bases between them. The CDR3 region is CSVEAGTPRGGYTF. The DNA for the CDR3 is TGCAGCGTTGAAGCCGGGACACCCAGGGGTGGCTACACCTTC.

This clone has a single count. V gene TRBV13 combines with J gene TRBJ2-5, with D tentatively TRBD1 (6 bases). Germline V lookup: CDR1 PRHDT, CDR2 FYEKMQ (reference sequence). This CDR3 comprises 15 residues. Trimming took off 4 bases at V and 3 bases at J, with 15 bases between the two ends. The CDR3 DNA reads as TGTGCCAGCAGCTCCAGCCGGGACACTAAAGAGACCCAGTACTTC. This sequence encodes CASSSSRDTKETQYF.

This clone was observed a handful of times. V is TRBV7-8 and J is TRBJ2-7; D is perhaps TRBD2 (6 bases). The CDR3 is made up of 17 amino acids. V lost 5 bases to trimming and J lost 1 base, with 21 bases between them. The germline CDR1 and CDR2 sequences are SGHVS and FQNEAQ. The CDR3 DNA follows: TGTGCCAGCAGCCAAAGGTTTTCGGGGGTGAGGTCCTACGAGCAGTACTTC. It translates to CASSQRFSGVRSYEQYF.

The chain has TRBV25-1 and TRBJ1-2, with 10 bases that match TRBD1. Unmatched junction bases numbered 7, after V lost 4 bases and J lost 8 bases. The length of the CDR3 is 14 residues. CDR1 and CDR2 (germline): MGHDK, SYGVNS. The chain's CDR3 is CASSASTGGGGYTF. CDR3 sequence (DNA): TGTGCCAGCAGTGCCTCGACAGGGGGCGGAGGCTACACCTTC.

The chain joins TRBV12-3 or TRBV12-4 to TRBJ1-2; D possibly corresponds to TRBD1 (6 bases). V was clipped by 7 bases and J by 5 bases, with 8 bases between them. The CDR3 is made up of 11 amino acids. Here the CDR3 DNA reads TGTGCCAGCACACAGGGATATGGCTACACCTTC. This sequence encodes CASTQGYGYTF.

The rearrangement links TRBV11-2 to TRBJ2-1; D is perhaps TRBD1 (6 bases). Germline-derived CDR1 and CDR2 are SGHAT and FQNNGV. The CDR3 is made up of 16 amino acids. V dropped 1 base and J dropped 9 bases, with 19 bases sitting between them. In DNA form, the CDR3 reads TGTGCCAGCAGCTTAGTGGGCCTACAAACAGGGCCTGAGCAGTTCTTC. Its protein is CASSLVGLQTGPEQFF. The entire variable domain, with the rest obtained from reference TRBV11-2 and TRBJ2-1, is as follows: EAGVAQSPRYKIIEKRQSVAFWCNPISGHATLYWYQQILGQGPKLLIQFQNNGVVDDSQLPKDRFSAERLKGVDSTLKIQPAKLEDSAVYLCASSLVGLQTGPEQFFGPGTRLTVL.

This clone has just one count. The CDR3 nucleotides are TGCGCCAGCGGAACACCGGAGACAACGAACTATGGCTACACCTTC. It encodes CASGTPETTNYGYTF. The chain uses TRBV4-1 and TRBJ1-2, with D unresolved. Germline V gives CDR1 MGHRA, CDR2 YSYEKL. The CDR3 totals 15 residues. Deletions cut 8 bases from V and 2 bases from J, with 18 bases between.

V usage is TRBV30 and J usage is TRBJ1-6, with D unresolved. CDR3 length: 14 residues. Trimming stripped 0 bases from V and 9 bases from J, with 12 bases between. CDR1 and CDR2 (germline): GTSNPN, SVGIG (reference sequence). CDR3 in amino acids: CAWSVRIKGSPLHF. For the CDR3, the DNA is TGTGCCTGGAGTGTGCGGATAAAGGGTTCACCCCTCCACTTT. Full variable domain (remainder filled in from reference TRBV30 and TRBJ1-6): SQTIHQWPATLVQPVGSPLSLECTVEGTSNPNLYWYRQAAGRGLQLLFYSVGIGQISSEVPQNLSASRPQDRQFILSSKKLLLSDSGFYLCAWSVRIKGSPLHFGNGTRLTVT.

In this sample, this clone turned up once. The CDR3 DNA is TGTGCCAGTAGTGACCGAGGAAACAAGGGCCCTGAAGCTTTCTTT. As protein: CASSDRGNKGPEAFF. V usage is TRBV19 and J usage is TRBJ1-1; D unclear. CDR3 size: 15 residues. The germline V gene has CDR1 LNHDA and CDR2 SQIVND (reference sequence). The germline V and J ends were trimmed by 5 bases and 6 bases, with 19 bases remaining between them.

The chain employs TRBV12-3 or TRBV12-4 and TRBJ1-5; 8 nucleotides match TRBD1. The CDR3 consists of 13 residues. The V and J ends lost 6 bases and 5 bases, in that order; junction bases with no gene match: 3. CDR3 nucleotide sequence: TGTGCCAGCAGAAAGACAGGGGATCAGCCCCAGCATTTT. Translating gives CASRKTGDQPQHF.

The rearrangement uses TRBV19 and TRBJ1-5; 10 positions agree with TRBD1. This CDR3 region has 19 residues. Germline values: CDR1 LNHDA, CDR2 SQIVND (reference sequence). The junction had 9 bases not matched to a gene; V was cut back by 0 bases and J by 1 base. This CDR3 is CASSIDTMRTGGSNQPQHF. In nucleotides, the CDR3 is TGTGCCAGTAGTATAGATACAATGAGGACAGGGGGGAGCAATCAGCCCCAGCATTTT.

V usage is TRBV25-1 and J usage is TRBJ1-5; the match to TRBD1 covers 8 bases. The J segment lost 6 bases and the V segment lost 3 bases, leaving 7 bases of the junction unmatched. In germline, CDR1 is MGHDK, CDR2 SYGVNS. The CDR3 loop spans 15 amino acids. The CDR3 bases are TGTGCCAGCAGTGAGGGGACAGGAAAAGGTCAGCCCCAGCATTTT. The encoded protein is CASSEGTGKGQPQHF.

As DNA, the CDR3 is TGTGCCAGCAGGGACCGGGCCATGAACACTGAAGCTTTCTTT. Its protein is CASRDRAMNTEAFF. V usage is TRBV7-8 and J usage is TRBJ1-1; D remains unclear. Germline V gene lookup returns CDR1 SGHVS and CDR2 FQNEAQ. V dropped 6 bases and J dropped 0 bases, with 11 bases sitting between them. CDR3 length: 14 residues.

The chain has TRBV19 and TRBJ1-5, with unresolved D. Trimming pared 3 bases from V and 0 bases from J, leaving 9 bases between. CDR3 length equals 15 residues. The germline gives CDR1 LNHDA, CDR2 SQIVND (reference sequence). CDR3 residues: CASSIRGFSNQPQHF. The CDR3 DNA reads as TGTGCCAGTAGTATTAGAGGGTTTAGCAATCAGCCCCAGCATTTT.

V gene TRBV12-5 combines with J gene TRBJ2-5; 7 bases match TRBD1. The V segment lost 6 bases and the J segment 4 bases; nucleotides outside the gene matches: 5. The CDR3 covers 13 residues. The germline V gene has CDR1 LGHNT and CDR2 FRNRAP. The DNA of the CDR3 is TGTGCTAGTGGATGGGACAGCGGAGAGACCCAGTACTTC. This sequence encodes CASGWDSGETQYF.

This sequence joins TRBV7-6 and TRBJ2-1, with 9 bases matching TRBD2. Germline assignment: CDR1 SGHVS and CDR2 FNYEAQ. The CDR3 is made up of 17 amino acids. V shed 5 bases and J 4 bases; nucleotides not matched to a gene: 12. The CDR3 DNA is TGTGCCAGCAGCCTTAGGCGTAGCGGGGGACCTTACAATGAGCAGTTCTTC. The encoded protein is CASSLRRSGGPYNEQFF.

The chain employs TRBV5-5 and TRBJ2-7, with D tentatively TRBD1 (5 bases). V was shortened by 0 bases and J by 7 bases, with 20 bases between the two germline ends. Per the germline V gene, CDR1 is SGHKS and CDR2 is YYEKEE (reference sequence). This CDR3 comprises 16 residues. CDR3 in amino acids: CASSLGPDTSAREQYF. DNA of the CDR3: TGTGCCAGCAGCTTGGGCCCGGACACCAGTGCGAGGGAGCAGTACTTC.

This chain uses TRBV18 with TRBJ2-3; D assignment may be TRBD1 or TRBD2 (6 bases each). The V end was cut by 2 bases, the J end by 10 bases, with 22 bases between. The germline V gene encodes CDR1 KGHSH and CDR2 LQKENI. The CDR3 runs to 16 residues. The DNA for the CDR3 is TGTGCCAGCTCACCATCCCTAGGGGGGTCACACGAGTCGCAGTATTTT. Encoded protein: CASSPSLGGSHESQYF.

This rearrangement joins TRBV27 to TRBJ2-3; tentatively, D is TRBD2 (5 bases). V was trimmed by 4 bases and J by 6 bases, leaving 8 bases between them. The germline gives CDR1 MNHEY, CDR2 SMNVEV (reference sequence). The CDR3 loop spans 12 amino acids. CDR3 loop: CASSYGVDTQYF. The CDR3 bases are TGTGCCAGCAGTTACGGGGTTGATACGCAGTATTTT.